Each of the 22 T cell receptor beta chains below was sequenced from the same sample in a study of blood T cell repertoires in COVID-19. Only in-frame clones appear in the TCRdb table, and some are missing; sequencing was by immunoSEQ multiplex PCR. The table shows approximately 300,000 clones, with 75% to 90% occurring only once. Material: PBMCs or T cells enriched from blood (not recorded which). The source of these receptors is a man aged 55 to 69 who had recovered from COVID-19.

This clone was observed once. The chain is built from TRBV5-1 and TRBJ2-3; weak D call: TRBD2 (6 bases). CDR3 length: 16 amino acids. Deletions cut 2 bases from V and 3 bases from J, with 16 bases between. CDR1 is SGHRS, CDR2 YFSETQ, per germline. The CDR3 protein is CASSFGSGDGTDTQYF. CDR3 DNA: TGCGCCAGCAGCTTTGGGTCGGGAGACGGAACAGATACGCAGTATTTT. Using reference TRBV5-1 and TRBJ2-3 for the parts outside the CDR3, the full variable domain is KAGVTQTPRYLIKTRGQQVTLSCSPISGHRSVSWYQQTPGQGLQFLFEYFSETQRNKGNFPGRFSGRQFSNSRSEMNVSTLELGDSALYLCASSFGSGDGTDTQYFGPGTRLTVL.

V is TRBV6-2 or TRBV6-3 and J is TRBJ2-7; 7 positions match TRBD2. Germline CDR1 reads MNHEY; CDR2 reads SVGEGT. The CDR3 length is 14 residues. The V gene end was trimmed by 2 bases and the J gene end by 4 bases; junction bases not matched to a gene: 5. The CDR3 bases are TGTGCCAGCAGTTACCGGGACTACCTTTACGAGCAGTACTTC. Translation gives CASSYRDYLYEQYF.

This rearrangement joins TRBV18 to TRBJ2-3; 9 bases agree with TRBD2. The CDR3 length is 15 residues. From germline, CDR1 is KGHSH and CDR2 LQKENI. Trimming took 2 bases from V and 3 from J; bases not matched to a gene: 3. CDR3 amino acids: CASSPVSGRTDTQYF. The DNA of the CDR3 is TGTGCCAGCTCACCAGTTAGCGGGAGAACAGATACGCAGTATTTT.

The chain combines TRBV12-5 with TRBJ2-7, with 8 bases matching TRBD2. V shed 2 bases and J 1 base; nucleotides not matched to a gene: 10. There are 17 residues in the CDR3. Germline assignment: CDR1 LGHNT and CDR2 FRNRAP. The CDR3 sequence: CASGLILPGGRSYEQYF. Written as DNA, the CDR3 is TGTGCTAGTGGTTTGATTTTGCCGGGAGGGAGGTCCTACGAGCAGTACTTC. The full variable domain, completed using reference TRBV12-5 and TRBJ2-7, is DARVTQTPRHKVTEMGQEVTMRCQPILGHNTVFWYRQTMMQGLELLAYFRNRAPLDDSGMPKDRFSAEMPDATLATLKIQPSEPRDSAVYFCASGLILPGGRSYEQYFGPGTRLTVT.

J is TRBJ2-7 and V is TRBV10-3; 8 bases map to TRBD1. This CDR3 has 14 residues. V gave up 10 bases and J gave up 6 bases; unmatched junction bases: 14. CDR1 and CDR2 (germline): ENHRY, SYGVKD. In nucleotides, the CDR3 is TGTGCCACACACAAAGGGGCAGGGGGCAGCGAGCAGTACTTC. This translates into CATHKGAGGSEQYF.

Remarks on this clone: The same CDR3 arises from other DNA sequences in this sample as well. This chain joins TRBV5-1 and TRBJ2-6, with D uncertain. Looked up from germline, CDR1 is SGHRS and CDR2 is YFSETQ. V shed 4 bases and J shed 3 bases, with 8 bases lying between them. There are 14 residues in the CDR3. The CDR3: CASSDSSGANVLTF. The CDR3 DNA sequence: TGCGCCAGCAGCGATAGCAGTGGGGCCAACGTCCTGACTTTC.

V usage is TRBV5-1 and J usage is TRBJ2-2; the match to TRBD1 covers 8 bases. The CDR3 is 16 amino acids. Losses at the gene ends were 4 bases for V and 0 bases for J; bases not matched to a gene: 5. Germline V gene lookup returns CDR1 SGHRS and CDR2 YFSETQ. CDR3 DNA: TGCGCCAGCAGCCAAGGGACAGGATCGAACACCGGGGAGCTGTTTTTT. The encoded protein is CASSQGTGSNTGELFF. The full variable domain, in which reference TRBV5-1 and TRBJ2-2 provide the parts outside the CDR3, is KAGVTQTPRYLIKTRGQQVTLSCSPISGHRSVSWYQQTPGQGLQFLFEYFSETQRNKGNFPGRFSGRQFSNSRSEMNVSTLELGDSALYLCASSQGTGSNTGELFFGEGSRLTVL.

Here the CDR3 reads CASSYGGIPYNEQFF. CDR3 DNA: TGTGCCAGCAGTTATGGCGGGATCCCCTACAATGAGCAGTTCTTC. The chain is built from TRBV28 and TRBJ2-1; D possibly corresponds to TRBD2 (6 bases). Germline assignment: CDR1 MDHEN and CDR2 SYDVKM. CDR3 length: 15 amino acids. Trimming took 4 bases from V and 2 from J, leaving 12 bases between them.

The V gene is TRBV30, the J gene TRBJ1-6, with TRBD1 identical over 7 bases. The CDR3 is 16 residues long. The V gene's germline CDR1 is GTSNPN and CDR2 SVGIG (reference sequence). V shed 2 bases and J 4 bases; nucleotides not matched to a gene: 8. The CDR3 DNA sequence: TGTGCCTGGAGTCCCGCCAGGGGGTTTTATAATTCACCCCTCCACTTT. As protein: CAWSPARGFYNSPLHF.

Here the CDR3 reads CASSLTEETQYF. The CDR3 DNA sequence: TGCGCCAGCAGCCTGACAGAAGAGACCCAGTACTTC. The chain uses TRBV5-1 and TRBJ2-5; D may be TRBD1 (5 bases). Trimming stripped 4 bases from V and 3 bases from J, with 7 bases between. The CDR3 is made up of 12 amino acids. Germline loops: CDR1 SGHRS, CDR2 YFSETQ.

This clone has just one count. This chain's CDR3 is CASRLTTSGRNEQFF. The DNA for the CDR3 is TGTGCCAGCAGGCTTACCACTAGCGGGAGAAATGAGCAGTTCTTC. The V call is TRBV6-5, the J call TRBJ2-1, with TRBD2 matching 11 bases. CDR3 length: 15 amino acids. Germline V gene data show CDR1 as MNHEY and CDR2 as SVGAGI. Trimming cost V 6 bases and J 7 bases; bases outside gene matches: 8.

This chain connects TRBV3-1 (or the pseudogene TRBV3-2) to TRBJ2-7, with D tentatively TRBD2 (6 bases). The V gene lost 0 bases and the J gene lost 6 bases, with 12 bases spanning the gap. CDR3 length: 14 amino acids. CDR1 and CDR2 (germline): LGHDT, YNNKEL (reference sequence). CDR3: CASSQDLLASEQYF. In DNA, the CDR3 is TGTGCCAGCAGCCAAGACCTACTAGCATCCGAGCAGTACTTC.

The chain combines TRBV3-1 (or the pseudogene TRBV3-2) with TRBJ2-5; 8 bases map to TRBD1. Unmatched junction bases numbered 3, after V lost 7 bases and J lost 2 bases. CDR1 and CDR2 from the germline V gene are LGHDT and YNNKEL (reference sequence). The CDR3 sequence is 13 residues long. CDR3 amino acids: CASTYRGQETQYF. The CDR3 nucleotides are TGTGCCAGCACCTACAGGGGGCAAGAGACCCAGTACTTC.

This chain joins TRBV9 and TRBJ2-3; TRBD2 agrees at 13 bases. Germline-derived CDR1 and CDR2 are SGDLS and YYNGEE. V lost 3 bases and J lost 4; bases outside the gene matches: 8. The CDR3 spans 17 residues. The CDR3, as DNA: TGTGCCAGCAGCGGGACTAGCGGGAGCGTATCCCCAGATACGCAGTATTTT. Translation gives CASSGTSGSVSPDTQYF.

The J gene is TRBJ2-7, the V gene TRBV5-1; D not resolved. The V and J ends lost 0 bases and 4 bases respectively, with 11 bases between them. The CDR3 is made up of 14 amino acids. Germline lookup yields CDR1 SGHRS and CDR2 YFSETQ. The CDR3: CASSLESSEYEQYF. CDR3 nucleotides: TGCGCCAGCAGCTTGGAGTCCAGCGAGTACGAGCAGTACTTC.

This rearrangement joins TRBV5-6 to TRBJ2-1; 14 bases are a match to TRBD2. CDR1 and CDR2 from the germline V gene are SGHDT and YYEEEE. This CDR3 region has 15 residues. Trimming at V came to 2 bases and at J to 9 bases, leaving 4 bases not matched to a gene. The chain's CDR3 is CASSFGLAGGTEQFF. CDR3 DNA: TGTGCCAGCAGCTTTGGACTAGCGGGAGGAACTGAGCAGTTCTTC.

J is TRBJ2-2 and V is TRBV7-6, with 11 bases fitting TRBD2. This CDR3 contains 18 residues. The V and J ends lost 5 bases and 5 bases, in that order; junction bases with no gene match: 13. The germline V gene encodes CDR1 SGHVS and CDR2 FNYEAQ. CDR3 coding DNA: TGTGCCAGCAGCACCTCCCCTCCGGCTAGCGGGAGGACCGGGGAGCTGTTTTTT. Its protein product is CASSTSPPASGRTGELFF. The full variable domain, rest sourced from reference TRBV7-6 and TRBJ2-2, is GAGVSQSPRYKVTKRGQDVALRCDPISGHVSLYWYRQALGQGPEFLTYFNYEAQQDKSGLPNDRFSAERPEGSISTLTIQRTEQRDSAMYRCASSTSPPASGRTGELFFGEGSRLTVL.

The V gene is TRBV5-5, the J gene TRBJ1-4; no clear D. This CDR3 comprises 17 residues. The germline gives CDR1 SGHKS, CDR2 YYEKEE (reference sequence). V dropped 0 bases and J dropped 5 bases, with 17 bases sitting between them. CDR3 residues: CASSLGPQGSVNEKLFF. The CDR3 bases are TGTGCCAGCAGCTTGGGTCCCCAAGGCAGCGTAAATGAAAAACTGTTTTTT. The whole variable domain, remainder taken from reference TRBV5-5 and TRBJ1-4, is DAGVTQSPTHLIKTRGQQVTLRCSPISGHKSVSWYQQVLGQGPQFIFQYYEKEERGRGNFPDRFSARQFPNYSSELNVNALLLGDSALYLCASSLGPQGSVNEKLFFGSGTQLSVL.

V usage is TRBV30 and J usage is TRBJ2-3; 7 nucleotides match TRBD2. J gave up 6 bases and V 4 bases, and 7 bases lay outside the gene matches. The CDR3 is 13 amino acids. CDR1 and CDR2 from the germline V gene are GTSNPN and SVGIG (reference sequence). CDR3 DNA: TGTGCCTGGACTAGCGGAGAATGGGATACGCAGTATTTT. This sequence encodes CAWTSGEWDTQYF.

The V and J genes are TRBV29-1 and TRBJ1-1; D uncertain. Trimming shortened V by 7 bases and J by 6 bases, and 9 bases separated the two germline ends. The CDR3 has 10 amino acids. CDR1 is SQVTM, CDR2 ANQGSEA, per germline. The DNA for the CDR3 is TGCAGCGGCCGCGCCGCTGAAGCTTTCTTT. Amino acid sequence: CSGRAAEAFF.

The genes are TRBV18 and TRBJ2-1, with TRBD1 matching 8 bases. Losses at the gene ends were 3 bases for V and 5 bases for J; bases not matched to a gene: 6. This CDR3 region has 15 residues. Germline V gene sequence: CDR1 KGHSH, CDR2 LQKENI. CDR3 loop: CASSPTATGDNEQFF. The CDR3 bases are TGTGCCAGCTCACCGACCGCGACAGGGGACAATGAGCAGTTCTTC.

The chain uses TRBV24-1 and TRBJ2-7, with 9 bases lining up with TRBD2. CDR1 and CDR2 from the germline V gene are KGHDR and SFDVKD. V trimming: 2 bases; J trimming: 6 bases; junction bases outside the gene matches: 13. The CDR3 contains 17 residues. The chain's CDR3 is CATSDSLAGGLNREQYF. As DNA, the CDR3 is TGTGCCACCAGTGATTCCCTTGCGGGAGGGCTCAACCGCGAGCAGTACTTC.